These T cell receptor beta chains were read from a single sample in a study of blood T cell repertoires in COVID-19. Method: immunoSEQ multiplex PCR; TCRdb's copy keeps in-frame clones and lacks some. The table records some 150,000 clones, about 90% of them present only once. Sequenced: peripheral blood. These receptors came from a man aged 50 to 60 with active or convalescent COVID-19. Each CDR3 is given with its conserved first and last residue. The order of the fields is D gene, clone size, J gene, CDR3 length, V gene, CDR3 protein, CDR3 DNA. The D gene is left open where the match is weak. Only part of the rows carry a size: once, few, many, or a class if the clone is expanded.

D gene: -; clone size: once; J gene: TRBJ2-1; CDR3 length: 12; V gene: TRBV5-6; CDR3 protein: CASSLVSPEQFF; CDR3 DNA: TGTGCCAGCAGCTTGGTCTCCCCGGAGCAGTTCTTC
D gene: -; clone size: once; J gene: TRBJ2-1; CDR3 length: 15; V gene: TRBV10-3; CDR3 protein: CAISESAGGYNEQFF; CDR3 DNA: TGTGCCATCAGTGAGTCAGCCGGGGGCTACAATGAGCAGTTCTTC
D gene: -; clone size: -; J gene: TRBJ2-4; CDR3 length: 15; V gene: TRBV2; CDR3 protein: CASSHKTESKNIQYF; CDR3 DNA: TGTGCCAGCAGTCATAAGACAGAATCCAAAAACATTCAGTACTTC
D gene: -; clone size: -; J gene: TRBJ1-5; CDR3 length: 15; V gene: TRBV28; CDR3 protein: CASSRQERTNQPQHF; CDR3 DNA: TGTGCCAGCAGCCGACAGGAAAGGACCAATCAGCCCCAGCATTTT
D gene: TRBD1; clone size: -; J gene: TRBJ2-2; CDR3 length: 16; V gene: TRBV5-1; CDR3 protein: CASSLGPQGSTGELFF; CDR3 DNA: TGCGCCAGCAGCTTGGGGCCACAGGGGAGCACCGGGGAGCTGTTTTTT
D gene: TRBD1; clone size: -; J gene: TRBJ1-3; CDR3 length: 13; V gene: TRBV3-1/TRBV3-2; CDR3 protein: CASSLTGGDTIYF; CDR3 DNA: TGTGCCAGCAGCCTCACAGGGGGCGACACCATATATTTT
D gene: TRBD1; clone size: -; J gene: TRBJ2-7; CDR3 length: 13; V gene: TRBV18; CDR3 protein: CASSFRQGYEQYF; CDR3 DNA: TGTGCCAGCTCGTTCCGACAGGGTTACGAGCAGTACTTC
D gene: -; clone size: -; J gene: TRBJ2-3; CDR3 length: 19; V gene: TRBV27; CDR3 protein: CASSPSPPGHDGITDTQYF; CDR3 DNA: TGTGCCAGCAGTCCGAGCCCCCCGGGACACGACGGAATCACAGATACGCAGTATTTT
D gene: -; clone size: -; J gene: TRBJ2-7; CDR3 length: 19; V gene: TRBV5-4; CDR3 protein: CASSSGAVTRWEATYEQYF; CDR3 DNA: TGTGCCAGCAGCTCTGGGGCAGTCACGAGGTGGGAGGCAACCTACGAGCAGTACTTC
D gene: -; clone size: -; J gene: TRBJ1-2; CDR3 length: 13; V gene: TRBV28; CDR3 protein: CASSPRENYGYTF; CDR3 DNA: TGTGCCAGCAGCCCGAGGGAGAACTATGGCTACACCTTC
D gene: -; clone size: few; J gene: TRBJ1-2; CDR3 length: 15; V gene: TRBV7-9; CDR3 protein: CASSQGDRESEGYTF; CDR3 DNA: TGTGCCAGCAGCCAAGGGGACCGGGAGTCAGAAGGCTACACCTTC
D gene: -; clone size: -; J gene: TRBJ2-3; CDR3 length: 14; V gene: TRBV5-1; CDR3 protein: CASSLAGMADTQYF; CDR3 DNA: TGCGCCAGCAGCTTGGCCGGGATGGCAGATACGCAGTATTTT
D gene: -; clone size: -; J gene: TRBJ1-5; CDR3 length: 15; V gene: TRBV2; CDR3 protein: CASSRGDISNQPQHF; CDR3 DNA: TGTGCCAGCTCCCGGGGTGACATTAGCAATCAGCCCCAGCATTTT
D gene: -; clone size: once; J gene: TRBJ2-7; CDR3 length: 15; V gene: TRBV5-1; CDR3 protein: CASGRDVGGSYEQYF; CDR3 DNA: TGCGCCAGCGGGCGGGACGTGGGGGGTTCCTACGAGCAGTACTTC
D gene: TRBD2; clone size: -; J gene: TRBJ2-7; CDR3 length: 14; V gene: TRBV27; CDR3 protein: CASSGSGSVYEQYF; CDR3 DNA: TGTGCCAGCAGCGGTAGCGGGAGTGTTTACGAGCAGTACTTC
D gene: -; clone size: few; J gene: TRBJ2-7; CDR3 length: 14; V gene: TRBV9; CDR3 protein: CASSVGPAKYEQYF; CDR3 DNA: TGTGCCAGCAGCGTAGGCCCCGCGAAATACGAGCAGTACTTC
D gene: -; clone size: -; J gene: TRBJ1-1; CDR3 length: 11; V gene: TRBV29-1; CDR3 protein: CRARHGTEAFF; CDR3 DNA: TGCAGGGCTCGACACGGCACTGAAGCTTTCTTT
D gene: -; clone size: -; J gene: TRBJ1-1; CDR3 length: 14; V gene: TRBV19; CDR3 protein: CASTLRESNTEAFF; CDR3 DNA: TGTGCCAGTACCCTCCGGGAGTCGAACACTGAAGCTTTCTTT
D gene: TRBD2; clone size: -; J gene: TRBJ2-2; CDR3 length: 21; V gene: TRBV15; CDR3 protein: CATSRARGFPGLAGDTGELFF; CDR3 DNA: TGTGCCACCAGCAGAGCGAGAGGGTTCCCGGGACTAGCGGGAGACACCGGGGAGCTGTTTTTT
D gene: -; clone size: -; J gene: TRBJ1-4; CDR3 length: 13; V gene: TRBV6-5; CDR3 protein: CATRTGGNEKLFF; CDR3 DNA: TGTGCCACGCGGACGGGAGGTAATGAAAAACTGTTTTTT
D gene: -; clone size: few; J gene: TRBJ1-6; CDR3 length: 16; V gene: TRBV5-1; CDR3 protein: CASSPQFGQKNSPLHF; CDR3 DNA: TGCGCCAGCAGTCCCCAATTTGGACAGAAAAATTCACCCCTCCACTTT
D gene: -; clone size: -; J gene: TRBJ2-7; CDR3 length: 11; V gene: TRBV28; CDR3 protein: CASSLLRDLNF; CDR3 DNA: TGTGCCAGCAGTTTATTGCGCGATTTGAACTTC
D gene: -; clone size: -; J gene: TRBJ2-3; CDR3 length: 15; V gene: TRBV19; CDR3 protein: CASSWNSPLTDTQYF; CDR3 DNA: TGTGCCAGTAGCTGGAACAGTCCCCTCACAGATACGCAGTATTTT
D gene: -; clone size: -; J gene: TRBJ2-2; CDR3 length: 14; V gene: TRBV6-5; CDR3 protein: CASSYRGPIGELFF; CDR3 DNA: TGTGCCAGCAGTTACAGAGGGCCAATCGGGGAGCTGTTTTTT
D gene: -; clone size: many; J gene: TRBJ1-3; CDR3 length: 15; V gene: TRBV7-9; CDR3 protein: CASSPTSISGNTIYF; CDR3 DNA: TGTGCCAGCAGCCCGACATCAATCTCTGGAAACACCATATATTTT
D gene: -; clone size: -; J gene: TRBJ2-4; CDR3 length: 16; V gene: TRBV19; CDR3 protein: CASSQPGALAKNIQYF; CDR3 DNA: TGTGCCAGTAGTCAGCCGGGTGCTCTAGCCAAAAACATTCAGTACTTC
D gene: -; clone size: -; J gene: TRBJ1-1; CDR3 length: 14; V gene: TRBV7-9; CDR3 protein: CASSLNNAGSEAFF; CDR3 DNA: TGTGCCAGCAGCTTAAATAATGCAGGGTCGGAAGCTTTCTTT
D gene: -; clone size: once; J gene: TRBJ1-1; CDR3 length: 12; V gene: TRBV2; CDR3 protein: CASTRENTEAFF; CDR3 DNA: TGTGCCAGCACGAGGGAAAACACTGAAGCTTTCTTT
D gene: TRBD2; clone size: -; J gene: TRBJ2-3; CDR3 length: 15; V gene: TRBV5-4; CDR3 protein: CASSFPGTNTDTQYF; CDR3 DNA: TGTGCCAGCAGCTTCCCAGGGACTAACACAGATACGCAGTATTTT
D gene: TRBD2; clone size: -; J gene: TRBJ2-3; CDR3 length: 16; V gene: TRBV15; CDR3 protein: CATSRASGLATDTQYF; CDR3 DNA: TGTGCCACCAGCAGAGCGTCTGGACTAGCCACAGATACGCAGTATTTT
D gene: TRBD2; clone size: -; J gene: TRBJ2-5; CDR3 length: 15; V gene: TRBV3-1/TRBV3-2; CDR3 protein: CASSQDPAGRETQYF; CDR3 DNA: TGTGCCAGCAGCCAAGATCCAGCGGGAAGAGAGACCCAGTACTTC
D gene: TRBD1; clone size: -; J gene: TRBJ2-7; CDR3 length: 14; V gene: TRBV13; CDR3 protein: CASSSGTGGFEQYF; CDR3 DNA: TGTGCCAGCAGTTCCGGGACAGGGGGCTTTGAGCAGTACTTC
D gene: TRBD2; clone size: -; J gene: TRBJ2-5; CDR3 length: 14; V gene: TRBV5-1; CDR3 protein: CASSLGGGQETQYF; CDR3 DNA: TGCGCCAGCAGCTTGGGGGGGGGCCAAGAGACCCAGTACTTC
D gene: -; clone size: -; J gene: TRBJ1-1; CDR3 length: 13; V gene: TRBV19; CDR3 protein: CASKRQSNTEAFF; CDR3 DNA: TGTGCCAGTAAGAGACAGTCGAACACTGAAGCTTTCTTT
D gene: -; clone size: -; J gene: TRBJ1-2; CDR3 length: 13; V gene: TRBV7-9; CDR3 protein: CASSPTGFYGYTF; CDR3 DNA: TGTGCCAGCAGCCCCACGGGATTCTATGGCTACACCTTC
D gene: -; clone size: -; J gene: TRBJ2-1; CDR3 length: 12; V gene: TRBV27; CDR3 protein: CASSLRGNEQFF; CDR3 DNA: TGTGCCAGCAGCCTCAGGGGTAATGAGCAGTTCTTC
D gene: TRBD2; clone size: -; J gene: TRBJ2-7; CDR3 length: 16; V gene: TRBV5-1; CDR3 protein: CASRPNSGAYSYEQYF; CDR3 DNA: TGCGCCAGCAGACCCAATAGCGGGGCATACTCCTACGAGCAGTACTTC
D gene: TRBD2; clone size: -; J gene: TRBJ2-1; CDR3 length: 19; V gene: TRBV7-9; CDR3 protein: CASSLRRGLASPGENEQFF; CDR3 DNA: TGTGCCAGCAGCTTAAGAAGGGGACTAGCCTCGCCGGGAGAGAATGAGCAGTTCTTC
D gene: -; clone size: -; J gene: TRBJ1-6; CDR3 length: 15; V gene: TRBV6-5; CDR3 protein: CASSYSVKPNSPLHF; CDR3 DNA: TGTGCCAGCAGTTACTCGGTCAAGCCTAATTCACCCCTCCACTTT
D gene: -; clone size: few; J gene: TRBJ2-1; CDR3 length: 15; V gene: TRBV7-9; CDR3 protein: CASSRTFVGGNEQFF; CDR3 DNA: TGTGCCAGCAGCAGGACATTTGTAGGGGGCAATGAGCAGTTCTTC
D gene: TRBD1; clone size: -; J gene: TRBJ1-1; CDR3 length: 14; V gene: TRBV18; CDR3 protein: CASSPGTDNAEAFF; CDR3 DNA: TGTGCCAGCTCGCCTGGGACAGACAATGCGGAAGCTTTCTTT
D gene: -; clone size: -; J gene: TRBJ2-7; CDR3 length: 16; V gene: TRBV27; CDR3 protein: CASSLSRTVSSYEQYF; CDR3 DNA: TGTGCCAGCAGTTTATCTCGGACAGTAAGCTCCTACGAGCAGTACTTC
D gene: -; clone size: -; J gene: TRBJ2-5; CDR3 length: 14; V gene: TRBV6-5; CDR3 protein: CASRYLSTPETQYF; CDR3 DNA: TGTGCCAGCAGGTACCTTTCTACGCCGGAGACCCAGTACTTC
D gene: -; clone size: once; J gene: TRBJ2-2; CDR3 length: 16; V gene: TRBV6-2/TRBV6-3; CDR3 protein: CASSIAGVANTGELFF; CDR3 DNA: TGTGCCAGCAGCATCGCAGGGGTAGCGAACACCGGGGAGCTGTTTTTT
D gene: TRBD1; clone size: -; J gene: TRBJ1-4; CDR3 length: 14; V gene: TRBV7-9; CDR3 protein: CASSFRQGGEKLFF; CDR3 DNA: TGTGCCAGCAGCTTCCGACAGGGTGGCGAAAAACTGTTTTTT
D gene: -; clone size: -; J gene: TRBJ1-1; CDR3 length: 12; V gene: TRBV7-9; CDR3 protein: CASSFSNTEAFF; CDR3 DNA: TGTGCCAGCAGCTTCTCGAACACTGAAGCTTTCTTT
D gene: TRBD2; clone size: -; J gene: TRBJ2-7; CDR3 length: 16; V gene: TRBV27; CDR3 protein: CASSLQGTGTSGSEYF; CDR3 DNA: TGTGCCAGCAGTTTGCAAGGGACCGGGACTAGCGGGAGTGAGTACTTC
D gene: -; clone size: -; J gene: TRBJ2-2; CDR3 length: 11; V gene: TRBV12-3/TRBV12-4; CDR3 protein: CAAYLAGELFF; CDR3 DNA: TGTGCCGCCTATTTGGCCGGGGAGCTGTTTTTT
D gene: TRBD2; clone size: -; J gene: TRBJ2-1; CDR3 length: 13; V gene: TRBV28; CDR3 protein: CASRRLAGDEQFF; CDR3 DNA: TGTGCCAGCAGGAGACTAGCGGGAGACGAGCAGTTCTTC
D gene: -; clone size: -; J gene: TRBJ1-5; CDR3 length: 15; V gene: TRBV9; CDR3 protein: CASSVDGGNGQPQHF; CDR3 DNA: TGTGCCAGCAGCGTAGATGGAGGGAATGGGCAGCCCCAGCATTTT
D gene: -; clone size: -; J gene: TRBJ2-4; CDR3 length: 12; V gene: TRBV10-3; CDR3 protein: CAIPGGENIQYF; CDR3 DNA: TGTGCCATCCCCGGCGGCGAAAACATTCAGTACTTC
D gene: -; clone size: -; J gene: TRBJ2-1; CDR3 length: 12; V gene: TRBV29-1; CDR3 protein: CSVGDYLLEQFF; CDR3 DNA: TGCAGCGTTGGTGACTACTTATTGGAGCAGTTCTTC
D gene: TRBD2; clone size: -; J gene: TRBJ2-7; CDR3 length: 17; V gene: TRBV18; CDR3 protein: CASSPRLAGGSSYEQYF; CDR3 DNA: TGTGCCAGCTCACCAAGACTAGCGGGAGGGTCCTCCTACGAGCAGTACTTC
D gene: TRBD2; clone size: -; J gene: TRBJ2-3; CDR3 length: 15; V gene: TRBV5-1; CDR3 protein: CASSPLAGTTDTQYF; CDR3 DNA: TGCGCCAGCAGTCCATTAGCGGGGACCACAGATACGCAGTATTTT